The sequence of this TCR beta chain was determined in a study of response to subunit inactivated influenza vaccine. Regarding the study as a whole: The authors suggested that few new T cells are recruited per seasonal influenza vaccination.

Each CDR3 protein gets one entry after TCRdb re-called the RT-PCR reads with MiXCR. The sample has over 650,000 distinct CDR3 sequences; about a fifth are singletons. Comment on this clonotype: Its antigen is as yet unknown.

Germline CDR1 and CDR2: SQVTM and ANQGSEA. The CDR3 runs to 12 residues. Trimming stripped 4 bases from V and 2 bases from J, with 8 bases between. V and J are TRBV29-1 and TRBJ2-5; no firm D call. Source: PBMCs from blood, taken about 5 days after vaccination. The sequence was collected from a man in his fifties who received an inactivated influenza vaccine. The CDR3 reads CSVGAYQETQYF. The CDR3 DNA reads TGCAGCGTTGGTGCATATCAAGAGACCCAGTACTTC.